The rows below give T cell receptor beta chains drawn from one sample of a study of CD8 T cells in ankylosing spondylitis. TCRdb passed the 5' RACE reads through MiXCR, listing each CDR3 protein once. The data contain around 540,000 distinct CDR3 sequences, roughly 13% of them singletons. Sequenced: blood, either unsorted or a sorted T cell fraction (not recorded which). The receptors were sampled from a male donor with ankylosing spondylitis. Each CDR3 is given with its conserved first and last residue. A D gene is named only where the DNA matches it firmly. The size of a clone is reported for some rows only, either as once, few or many, or as a class for expanded clones.

TRBV20-1	-	-	TRBJ1-5	TGCAGTGCTAGGGCCGGGGGGTTAAGCAATCAGCCCCAGCATTTT	CSARAGGLSNQPQHF
TRBV6-1	-	-	TRBJ1-5	TGTGCCAGCAGGCTATGTGAACGTTGTAATCAGCCCCAGCATTTT	CASRLCERCNQPQHF
TRBV10-1	-	few	TRBJ2-3	TGCGCCAGCAGTTTCCGACTGGAGGACACAGATACGCAGTATTTT	CASSFRLEDTDTQYF
TRBV10-3	-	-	TRBJ1-6	TGTGCCATCAGTGTCACCGCCGGACAGTCCAATTCACCCCTCCACTTT	CAISVTAGQSNSPLHF
TRBV5-1	TRBD2	-	TRBJ2-1	TGCGCCAGCAGCTTGGCTAGCGGGGCTTACAATGAGCAGTTCTTC	CASSLASGAYNEQFF
TRBV5-1	-	few	TRBJ2-3	TGCGCCAGCAGCGCCCGAGATACGCAGTATTTT	CASSARDTQYF
TRBV20-1	-	-	TRBJ2-3	TGCAGTGGAGGGACCTTTGGGACGCAGTATTTT	CSGGTFGTQYF
TRBV20-1	-	-	TRBJ2-6	TGCAGTGCTAGATTGGCTGGGGCCAACGTCCTGACTTTC	CSARLAGANVLTF
TRBV20-1	-	many	TRBJ2-2	TGCAGTGCTAGAGATGGGGTCACCGGGGAGCTGTTTTTT	CSARDGVTGELFF
TRBV6-5	TRBD2	-	TRBJ2-1	TGTGCCAGCAGTCTTAGGGAGGGTGAGCAGTTCTTC	CASSLREGEQFF
TRBV29-1	-	many	TRBJ2-5	TGCAGCGTTGTGGGAAACCAAGAGACCCAGTACTTC	CSVVGNQETQYF
TRBV3-1	TRBD1	few	TRBJ2-1	TGTGCCAGCAGTCTGTGGACAGGGAGTTTAGGTGAGCAGTTCTTC	CASSLWTGSLGEQFF
TRBV10-2	TRBD2	-	TRBJ2-1	TGCGCCAGCAGGGCGGCTAGCGGGAGTTCGAATGAGCAGTTCTTC	CASRAASGSSNEQFF
TRBV20-1	TRBD2	-	TRBJ2-1	TGCAGTGCTAACGGACTAGCGGGAGTTGGTAATGAGCAGTTCTTC	CSANGLAGVGNEQFF
TRBV12-3/TRBV12-4	-	-	TRBJ1-4	TGTGCCAGCAGTTTGATACCAACTAATGAAAAACTGTTTTTT	CASSLIPTNEKLFF
TRBV19	TRBD1	-	TRBJ2-6	TGTGCCAGTAGTTCCCGGGACAGGGGGCGGACTGGGGCCAACGTCCTGACTTTC	CASSSRDRGRTGANVLTF
TRBV30	-	few	TRBJ1-2	TGTGCCTGGGGAGACAGAGACTATGGCTACACCTTC	CAWGDRDYGYTF
TRBV7-9	-	many	TRBJ2-1	TGTGCCAGCATCAATAGGGAGGTTGACAATGAGCAGTTCTTC	CASINREVDNEQFF
TRBV4-2	TRBD2	few	TRBJ2-2	TGTGCCAGCAGCCAAGAAGGTGGCGGGAGGTCCAGTTACGGCGGGGAGCTGTTTTTT	CASSQEGGGRSSYGGELFF
TRBV28	-	few	TRBJ2-1	TGTGCCAGCAGTACCACTGCTGCAGGGGCAAATGAGCAGTTCTTC	CASSTTAAGANEQFF
TRBV7-8	-	few	TRBJ1-2	TGTGCCAGCAGCGTCACAGATTATGGCTACACCTTC	CASSVTDYGYTF
TRBV20-1	TRBD2	-	TRBJ2-5	TGCAGTGTCTTCTTGCGGGAGAGGGAGGGAGGAGAGACCCAGTACTTC	CSVFLREREGGETQYF
TRBV7-8	-	few	TRBJ1-1	TGTGCCAGCAGCTTAGTTGGCAGCATGAACACTGAAGCTTTCTTT	CASSLVGSMNTEAFF
TRBV20-1	TRBD1	-	TRBJ1-4	TGCAGTGCTAGGTCCGGAGAGGGGGCGTCGGTTGAAAAACTGTTTTTT	CSARSGEGASVEKLFF
TRBV5-5	-	-	TRBJ1-2	TGTGCCAGCAGCTTGGCCTTGGTCACCTATGGCTACACCTTC	CASSLALVTYGYTF
TRBV4-1	TRBD2	few	TRBJ2-1	TGCGCCAGCAGCCAAGACCCCCGTGGACTAGCGGGAGTATACAATGAGCAGTTCTTC	CASSQDPRGLAGVYNEQFF
TRBV5-1	-	-	TRBJ2-3	TGCGCCAGCAGATTCTCTAGCGTAGGCACAGATACGCAGTATTTT	CASRFSSVGTDTQYF
TRBV10-3	TRBD2	-	TRBJ2-1	TGTGCCATCAGTGAGTCGCCTAGCGGGTACAATGAGCAGTTCTTC	CAISESPSGYNEQFF
TRBV20-1	TRBD2	few	TRBJ2-5	TGCAGTGCTAGAGGGACTAGCGGGAGTGAGACCCAGTACTTC	CSARGTSGSETQYF
TRBV20-1	-	once	TRBJ1-2	TGCAGTATAGCTATTGGCTACACCTTC	CSIAIGYTF
TRBV6-5	TRBD2	few	TRBJ2-1	TGTGCCAGCAGTTCTGGACTAGAGTTCAATGAGCAGTTCTTC	CASSSGLEFNEQFF
TRBV20-1	TRBD2	-	TRBJ2-1	TGCAGTGCTAGAGAGCCTAGCGGGAGTGGTGAGCAGTTCTTC	CSAREPSGSGEQFF
TRBV12-3/TRBV12-4	TRBD2	few	TRBJ2-1	TGTGCCAGCAGTTTAGGGGCGGGAGAGGTAGAGAATGAGCAGTTCTTC	CASSLGAGEVENEQFF
TRBV4-1	-	-	TRBJ1-1	TGCGCCAGCAGCCAAGGGAACCGGGTTACGAACACTGAAGCTTTCTTT	CASSQGNRVTNTEAFF
TRBV7-8	-	-	TRBJ2-2	TGTGCCAGCAGCTTAGCGTCGAGGGCTGCCGGGGAGCTGTTTTTT	CASSLASRAAGELFF
TRBV3-1	TRBD2	few	TRBJ2-1	TGTGCCAGCAGCCAAGGACTAGCGGGAGGGCCGTTTTTGAATAATGAGCAGTTCTTC	CASSQGLAGGPFLNNEQFF
TRBV7-9	-	many	TRBJ1-1	TGTGCCAGCAGGTGGCTGGTTGGTTTCGGGGAAGCTTTCTTT	CASRWLVGFGEAFF
TRBV4-1	-	many	TRBJ1-1	TGCGCCAGCAGCCAAGTGGGGGCTAGAAACACTGAAGCTTTCTTT	CASSQVGARNTEAFF